This TCR beta chain is from a study of blood T cell repertoires in COVID-19. Study-level information: Samples came from the United States, Italy and Spain, spanning acute and convalescent COVID-19.

The CDR3 contains 16 residues. Germline CDR1 is SGDLS and CDR2 is YYNGEE. Trimming shortened V by 1 base and J by 2 bases, and 14 bases separated the two germline ends. The protocol was immunoSEQ multiplex PCR, while the TCRdb copy is restricted to in-frame clones and leaves out a portion. The repertoire holds approximately 330,000 clones, with approximately 86% as singletons. V gene TRBV9 combines with J gene TRBJ2-3; D might be TRBD1 (5 bases). The clonotype comes from a man aged 25 to 40 with COVID-19, enrolled during active disease. The sequenced sample consisted of peripheral blood. The CDR3 reads CASSVQGRLYTDTQYF. As DNA, the CDR3 is TGTGCCAGCAGCGTACAGGGTCGACTCTACACAGATACGCAGTATTTT. Using reference TRBV9 and TRBJ2-3 for the parts outside the CDR3, the full variable domain is DSGVTQTPKHLITATGQRVTLRCSPRSGDLSVYWYQQSLDQGLQFLIQYYNGEERAKGNILERFSAQQFPDLHSELNLSSLELGDSALYFCASSVQGRLYTDTQYFGPGTRLTVL.